This paragraph reports one TCR beta chain. Its antigen is unidentified. The protocol was immunoSEQ multiplex PCR, while the TCRdb copy is restricted to in-frame clones and leaves out a portion. The data contain over a million clones, over 95% of them seen just once; the ten biggest clones take up 0.95% to 1.5%. This entry belongs to a study of shared clonotypes between healthy human individuals. Background on the study: Per donor, CD8 memory used one plate, CD8 naive used two, CD4 memory used three and CD4 naive used three. The study's findings and limits: Few donors restricted represented genetic and exposure-history diversity.

Recent acute infections and vaccinations were absent in the healthy HIV-negative adult donors. Researchers partitioned CD4+ cells into CD45RA+ naive and CD45RA-negative memory subsets. CDR3 length: 13 amino acids. Germline CDR1 is SGHKS and CDR2 is YYEKEE (reference sequence). The V end lost 4 bases, the J end lost 6 bases, and 13 bases lay between the germline ends. This chain links TRBV5-5 with TRBJ1-1; D perhaps matches TRBD1 (6 bases). The sample taken for sequencing was naive CD4+ T cells sorted from blood. The subset was: CD45RA+ positively selected. The sequence was obtained from a man aged 25 to 40 in good health. CDR3 protein: CASSPQGTSEAFF. CDR3 DNA: TGTGCCAGCAGCCCCCAGGGGACCTCTGAAGCTTTCTTT.